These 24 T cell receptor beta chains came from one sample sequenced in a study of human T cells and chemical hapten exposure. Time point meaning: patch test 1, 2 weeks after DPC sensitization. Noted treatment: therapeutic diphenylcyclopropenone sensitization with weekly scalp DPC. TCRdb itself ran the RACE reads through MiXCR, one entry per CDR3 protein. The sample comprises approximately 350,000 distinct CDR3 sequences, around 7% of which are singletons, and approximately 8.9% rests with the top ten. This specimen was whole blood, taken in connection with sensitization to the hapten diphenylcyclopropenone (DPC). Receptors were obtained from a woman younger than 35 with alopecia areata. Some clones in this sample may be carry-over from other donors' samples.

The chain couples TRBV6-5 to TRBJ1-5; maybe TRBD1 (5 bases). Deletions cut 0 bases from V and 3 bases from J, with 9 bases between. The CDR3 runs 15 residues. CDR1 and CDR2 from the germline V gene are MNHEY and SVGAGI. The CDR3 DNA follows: TGTGCCAGCAGTTACTCTTCGGGGGACAATCAGCCCCAGCATTTT. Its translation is CASSYSSGDNQPQHF.

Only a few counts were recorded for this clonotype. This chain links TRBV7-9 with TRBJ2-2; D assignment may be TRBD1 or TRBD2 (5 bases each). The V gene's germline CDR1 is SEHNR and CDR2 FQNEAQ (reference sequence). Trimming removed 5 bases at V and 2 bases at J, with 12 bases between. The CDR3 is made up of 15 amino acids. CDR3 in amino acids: CASSTRDHNTGELFF. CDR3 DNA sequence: TGTGCCAGCAGCACCCGGGACCACAACACCGGGGAGCTGTTTTTT.

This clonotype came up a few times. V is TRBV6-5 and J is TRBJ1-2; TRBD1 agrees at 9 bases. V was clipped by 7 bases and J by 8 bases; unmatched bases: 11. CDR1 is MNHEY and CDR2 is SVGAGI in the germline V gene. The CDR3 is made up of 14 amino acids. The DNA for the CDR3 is TGTGCCAGCACTCCCTTGGGGGACAGGGACGGCTACACCTTC. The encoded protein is CASTPLGDRDGYTF.

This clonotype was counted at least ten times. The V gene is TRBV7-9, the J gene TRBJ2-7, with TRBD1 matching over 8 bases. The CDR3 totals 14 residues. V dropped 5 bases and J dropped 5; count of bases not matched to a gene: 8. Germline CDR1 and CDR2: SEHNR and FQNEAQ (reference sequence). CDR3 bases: TGTGCCAGCAGCCAGGGGGCAGGGACCCACGAGCAGTACTTC. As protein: CASSQGAGTHEQYF.

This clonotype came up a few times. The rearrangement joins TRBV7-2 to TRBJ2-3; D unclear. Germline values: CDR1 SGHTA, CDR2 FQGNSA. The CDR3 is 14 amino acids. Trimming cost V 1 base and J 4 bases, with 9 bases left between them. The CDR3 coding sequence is TGTGCCAGCAGCTTAGGTCAAGCTTCAGATACGCAGTATTTT. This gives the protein CASSLGQASDTQYF.

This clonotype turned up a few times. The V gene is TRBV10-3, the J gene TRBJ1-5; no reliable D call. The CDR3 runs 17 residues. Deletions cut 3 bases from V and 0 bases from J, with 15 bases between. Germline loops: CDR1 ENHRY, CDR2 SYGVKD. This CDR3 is CAISDWEGPYSNQPQHF. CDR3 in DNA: TGTGCCATCAGTGATTGGGAAGGGCCCTATAGCAATCAGCCCCAGCATTTT.

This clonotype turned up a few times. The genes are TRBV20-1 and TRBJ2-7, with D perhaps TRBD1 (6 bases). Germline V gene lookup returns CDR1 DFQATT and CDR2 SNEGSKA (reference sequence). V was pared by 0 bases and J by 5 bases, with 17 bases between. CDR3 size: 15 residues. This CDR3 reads CSAREPGQPRHEQYF. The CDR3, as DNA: TGCAGTGCTAGAGAACCAGGACAGCCGAGACACGAGCAGTACTTC.

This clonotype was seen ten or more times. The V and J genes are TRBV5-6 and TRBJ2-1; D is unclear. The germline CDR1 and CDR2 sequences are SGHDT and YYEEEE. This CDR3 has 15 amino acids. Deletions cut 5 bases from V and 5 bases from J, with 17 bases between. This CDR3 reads CASRVVDLSDNEQFF. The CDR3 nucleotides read TGTGCCAGCAGGGTGGTGGATTTGTCAGACAATGAGCAGTTCTTC.

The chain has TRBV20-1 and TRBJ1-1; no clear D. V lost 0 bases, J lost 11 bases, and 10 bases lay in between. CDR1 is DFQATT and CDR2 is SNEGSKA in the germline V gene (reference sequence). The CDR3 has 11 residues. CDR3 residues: CSARDWQWAFF. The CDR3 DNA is TGCAGTGCTAGAGATTGGCAATGGGCTTTCTTT.

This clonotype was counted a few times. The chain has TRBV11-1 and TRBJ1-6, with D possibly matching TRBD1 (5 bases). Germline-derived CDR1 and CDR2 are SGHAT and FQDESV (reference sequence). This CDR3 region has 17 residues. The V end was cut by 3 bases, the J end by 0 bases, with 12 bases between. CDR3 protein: CASSLGTESSYNSPLHF. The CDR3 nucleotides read TGTGCCAGCAGCTTGGGGACGGAGAGCTCCTATAATTCACCCCTCCACTTT.

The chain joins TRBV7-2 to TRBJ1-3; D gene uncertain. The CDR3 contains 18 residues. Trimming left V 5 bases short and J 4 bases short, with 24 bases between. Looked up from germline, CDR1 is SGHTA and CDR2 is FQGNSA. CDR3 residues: CASSRSPLTTAGGNTIYF. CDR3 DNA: TGTGCCAGCAGCCGGTCACCACTGACGACGGCCGGGGGAAACACCATATATTTT.

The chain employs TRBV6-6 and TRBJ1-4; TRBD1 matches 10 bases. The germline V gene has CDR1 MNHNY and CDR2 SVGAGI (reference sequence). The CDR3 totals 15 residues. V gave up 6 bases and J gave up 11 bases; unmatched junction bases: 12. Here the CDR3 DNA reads TGTGCCAGCAGGGATACCGGGACAGGGGCCGGGAAACTGTTTTTT. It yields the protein CASRDTGTGAGKLFF.

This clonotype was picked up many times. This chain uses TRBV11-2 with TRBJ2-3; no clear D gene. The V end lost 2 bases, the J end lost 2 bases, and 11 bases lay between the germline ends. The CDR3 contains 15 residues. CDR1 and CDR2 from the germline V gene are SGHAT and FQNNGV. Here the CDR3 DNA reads TGTGCCAGCAGCTTAAATGGGCTCGTCACAGATACGCAGTATTTT. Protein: CASSLNGLVTDTQYF.

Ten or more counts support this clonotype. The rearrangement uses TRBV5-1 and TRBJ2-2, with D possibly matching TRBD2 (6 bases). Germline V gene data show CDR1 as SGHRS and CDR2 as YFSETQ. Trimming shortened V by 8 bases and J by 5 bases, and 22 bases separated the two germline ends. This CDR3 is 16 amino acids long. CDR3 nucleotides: TGCGCCAGTCGAACCCTGCGGGACGGAAAAACCGGGGAGCTGTTTTTT. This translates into CASRTLRDGKTGELFF.

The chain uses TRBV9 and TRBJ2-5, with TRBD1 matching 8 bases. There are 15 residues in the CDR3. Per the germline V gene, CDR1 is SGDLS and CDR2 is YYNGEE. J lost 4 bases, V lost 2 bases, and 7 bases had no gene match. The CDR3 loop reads CASSVSQGALETQYF. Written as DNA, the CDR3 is TGTGCCAGCAGCGTTTCTCAGGGGGCCTTAGAGACCCAGTACTTC.

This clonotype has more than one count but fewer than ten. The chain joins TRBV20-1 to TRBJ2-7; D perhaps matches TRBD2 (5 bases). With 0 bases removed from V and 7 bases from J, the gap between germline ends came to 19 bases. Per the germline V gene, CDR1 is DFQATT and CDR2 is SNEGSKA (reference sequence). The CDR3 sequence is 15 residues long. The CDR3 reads CSARDWGDGPEEQYF. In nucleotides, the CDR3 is TGCAGTGCTAGAGACTGGGGAGACGGACCCGAAGAGCAGTACTTC.

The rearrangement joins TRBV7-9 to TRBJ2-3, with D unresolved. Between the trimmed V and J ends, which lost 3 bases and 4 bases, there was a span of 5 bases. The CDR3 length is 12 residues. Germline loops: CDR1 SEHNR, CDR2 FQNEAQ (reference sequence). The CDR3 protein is CASSFESDTQYF. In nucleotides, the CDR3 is TGTGCCAGCAGCTTTGAGTCAGATACGCAGTATTTT.

CDR3 in amino acids: CASSFNLGTGDRGYTF. The CDR3, as DNA: TGTGCCAGCAGTTTTAATCTCGGGACAGGGGACCGTGGCTACACCTTC. V and J are TRBV12-3 or TRBV12-4 and TRBJ1-2; 10 positions match TRBD1. This CDR3 comprises 16 residues. V trimming: 3 bases; J trimming: 7 bases; junction bases outside the gene matches: 11.

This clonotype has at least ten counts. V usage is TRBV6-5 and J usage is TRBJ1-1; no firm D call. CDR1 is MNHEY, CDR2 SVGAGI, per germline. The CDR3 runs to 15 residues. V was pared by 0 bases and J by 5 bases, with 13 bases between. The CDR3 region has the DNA TGTGCCAGCAGTTACTCGACGGCGGGGAAAACTGAAGCTTTCTTT. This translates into CASSYSTAGKTEAFF.

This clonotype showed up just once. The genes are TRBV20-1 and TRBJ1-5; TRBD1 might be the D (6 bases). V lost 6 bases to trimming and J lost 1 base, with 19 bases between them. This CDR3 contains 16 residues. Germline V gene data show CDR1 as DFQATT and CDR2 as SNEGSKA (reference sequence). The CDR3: CSARDNPPASNQPQHF. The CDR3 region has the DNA TGCAGTGCGAGGGACAACCCCCCGGCAAGCAATCAGCCCCAGCATTTT.

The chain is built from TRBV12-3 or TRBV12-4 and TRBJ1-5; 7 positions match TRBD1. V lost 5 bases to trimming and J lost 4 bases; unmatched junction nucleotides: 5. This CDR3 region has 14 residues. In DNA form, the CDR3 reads TGTGCCAGCAGTACCGACAGGGAAAATCAGCCCCAGCATTTT. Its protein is CASSTDRENQPQHF.

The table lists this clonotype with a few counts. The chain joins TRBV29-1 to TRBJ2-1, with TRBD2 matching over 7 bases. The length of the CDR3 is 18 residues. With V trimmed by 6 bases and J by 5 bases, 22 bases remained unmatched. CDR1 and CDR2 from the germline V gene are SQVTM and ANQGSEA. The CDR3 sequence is CSVLPLVNTGLPNNEQFF. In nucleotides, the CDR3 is TGCAGCGTCCTCCCCCTTGTCAATACGGGACTACCGAACAATGAGCAGTTCTTC.

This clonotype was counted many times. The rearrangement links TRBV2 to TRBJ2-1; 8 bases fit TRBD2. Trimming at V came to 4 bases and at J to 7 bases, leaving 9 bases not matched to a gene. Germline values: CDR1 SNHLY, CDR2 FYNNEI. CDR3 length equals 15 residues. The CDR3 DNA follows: TGTGCCAGCAGTGGACTAGCGTCCCTTGGGAATGAGCAGTTCTTC. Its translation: CASSGLASLGNEQFF.

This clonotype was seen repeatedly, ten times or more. DNA of the CDR3: TGCAGTGCTAGCCCCCCAGCGGGGTGGAACAATGAGCAGTTCTTC. Protein sequence: CSASPPAGWNNEQFF. The rearrangement joins TRBV20-1 to TRBJ2-1; 7 positions match TRBD2. The CDR3 length is 15 residues. Trimming took 3 bases from V and 5 from J; bases not matched to a gene: 10. CDR1 DFQATT and CDR2 SNEGSKA come from the germline V gene (reference sequence).